This T cell receptor (beta chain) was recovered during a study of tumor T cells in aggressive B-cell lymphoma. Profiling relied on immunoSEQ multiplex PCR, and the TCRdb table lists in-frame clones only, not all of them. The sample shows around 1,600 clones, approximately 94% of them seen only once. This CDR3 spans 17 amino acids. V dropped 6 bases and J dropped 7; count of bases not matched to a gene: 9. Germline V gene lookup returns CDR1 LNHDA and CDR2 SQIVND (reference sequence). The specimen sequenced was tumor tissue. The chain combines TRBV19 with TRBJ2-1; 16 nucleotides match TRBD2. The TCR sequence derives from an adult with diffuse large B cell lymphoma. Some clones in this sample may be carry-over from other donors' samples. This CDR3 reads CASSHGGTSGRVNEQFF. CDR3 DNA: TGTGCCAGTAGCCACGGTGGGACTAGCGGGAGGGTGAATGAGCAGTTCTTC. The whole variable domain, filled in from reference TRBV19 and TRBJ2-1, reads DGGITQSPKYLFRKEGQNVTLSCEQNLNHDAMYWYRQDPGQGLRLIYYSQIVNDFQKGDIAEGYSVSREKKESFPLTVTSAQKNPTAFYLCASSHGGTSGRVNEQFFGPGTRLTVL.